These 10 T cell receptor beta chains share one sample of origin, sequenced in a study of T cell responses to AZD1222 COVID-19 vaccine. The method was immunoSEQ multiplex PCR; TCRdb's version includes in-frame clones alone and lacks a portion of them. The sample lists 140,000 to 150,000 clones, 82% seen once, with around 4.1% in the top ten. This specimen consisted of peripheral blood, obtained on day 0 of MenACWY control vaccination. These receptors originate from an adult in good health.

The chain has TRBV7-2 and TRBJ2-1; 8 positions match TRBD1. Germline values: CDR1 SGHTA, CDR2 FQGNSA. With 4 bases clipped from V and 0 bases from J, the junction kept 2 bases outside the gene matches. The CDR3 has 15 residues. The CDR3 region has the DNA TGTGCCAGCAGCTCCGACAGGGGCTCCTACAATGAGCAGTTCTTC. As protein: CASSSDRGSYNEQFF.

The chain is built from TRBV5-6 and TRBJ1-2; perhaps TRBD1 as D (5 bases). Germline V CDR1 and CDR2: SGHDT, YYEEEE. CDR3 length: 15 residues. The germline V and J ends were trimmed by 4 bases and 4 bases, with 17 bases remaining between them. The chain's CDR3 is CASSRPGTYSYGYTF. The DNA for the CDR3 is TGTGCCAGCAGCCGTCCCGGGACGTACTCCTATGGCTACACCTTC.

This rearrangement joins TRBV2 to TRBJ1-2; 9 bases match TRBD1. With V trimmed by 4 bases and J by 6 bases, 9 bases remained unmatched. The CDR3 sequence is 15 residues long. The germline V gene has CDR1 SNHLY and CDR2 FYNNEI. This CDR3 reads CASSVLGTGMDGYTF. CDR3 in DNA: TGTGCCAGCAGTGTGCTTGGGACAGGGATGGATGGCTACACCTTC.

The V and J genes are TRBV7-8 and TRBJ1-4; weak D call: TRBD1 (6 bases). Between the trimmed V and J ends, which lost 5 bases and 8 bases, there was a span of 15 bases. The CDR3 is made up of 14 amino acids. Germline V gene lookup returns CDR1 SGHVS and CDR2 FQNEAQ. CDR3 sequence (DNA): TGTGCCAGCAGCGGAGGGGGACGAAACGAAAAACTGTTTTTT. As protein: CASSGGGRNEKLFF.

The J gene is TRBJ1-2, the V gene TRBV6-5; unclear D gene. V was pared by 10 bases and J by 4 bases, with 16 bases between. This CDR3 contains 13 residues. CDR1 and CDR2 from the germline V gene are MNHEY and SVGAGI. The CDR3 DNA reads TGTGCCACCCGGTTAGACGGTGCCTATGGCTACACCTTC. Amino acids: CATRLDGAYGYTF.

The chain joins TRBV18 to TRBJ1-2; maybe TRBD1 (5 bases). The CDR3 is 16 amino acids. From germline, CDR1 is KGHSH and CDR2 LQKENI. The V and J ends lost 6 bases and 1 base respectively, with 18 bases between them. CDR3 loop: CASSLGHTPNNYGYTF. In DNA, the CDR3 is TGTGCCAGCTCCCTCGGACACACGCCTAATAACTATGGCTACACCTTC. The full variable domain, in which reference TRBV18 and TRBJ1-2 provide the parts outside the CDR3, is NAGVMQNPRHLVRRRGQEARLRCSPMKGHSHVYWYRQLPEEGLKFMVYLQKENIIDESGMPKERFSAEFPKEGPSILRIQQVVRGDSAAYFCASSLGHTPNNYGYTFGSGTRLTVV.

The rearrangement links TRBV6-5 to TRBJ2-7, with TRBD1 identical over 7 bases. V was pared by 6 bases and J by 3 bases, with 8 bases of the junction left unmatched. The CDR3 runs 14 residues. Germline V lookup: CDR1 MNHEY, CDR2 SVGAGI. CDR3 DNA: TGTGCCAGCAGGCCAGGGGGTGACTACTACGAGCAGTACGTC. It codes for CASRPGGDYYEQYV.

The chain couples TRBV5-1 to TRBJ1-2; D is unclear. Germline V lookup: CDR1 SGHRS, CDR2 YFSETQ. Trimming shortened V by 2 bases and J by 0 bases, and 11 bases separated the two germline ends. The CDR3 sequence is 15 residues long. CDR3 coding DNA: TGCGCCAGCAGCTTAGACATACTATCTAACTATGGCTACACCTTC. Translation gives CASSLDILSNYGYTF.

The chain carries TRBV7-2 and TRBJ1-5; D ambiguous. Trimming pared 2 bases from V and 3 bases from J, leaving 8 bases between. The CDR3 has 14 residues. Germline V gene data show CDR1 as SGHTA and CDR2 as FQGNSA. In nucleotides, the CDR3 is TGTGCCAGCAGCTTAACTCTTGACAATCAGCCCCAGCATTTT. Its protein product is CASSLTLDNQPQHF.

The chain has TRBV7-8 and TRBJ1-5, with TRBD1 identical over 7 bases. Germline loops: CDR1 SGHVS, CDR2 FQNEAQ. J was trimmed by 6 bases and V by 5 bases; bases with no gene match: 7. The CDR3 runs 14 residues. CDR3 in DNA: TGTGCCAGCAGCGCGGACAGGCAGGGTCAGCCCCAGCATTTT. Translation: CASSADRQGQPQHF.